The 10 T cell receptor beta chains reported below all come from one sample, sequenced in a study of blood T cells in healthy people across ages. With a J-beta primer mix and a sample-barcoded 5' primer, a second PCR ran 7 to 11 cycles. Via MiXCR, TCRdb re-called the 5' RACE reads, giving one row per CDR3 protein. The sample gives about 1,600,000 distinct CDR3 sequences, about 43% of which show up once; roughly 7.9% is in the top ten. The source material was blood. All receptors derive from a woman in her late teens or twenties in good health.

The chain links TRBV29-1 to TRBJ2-3, with a possible D match to TRBD2 (6 bases). The CDR3 totals 11 residues. Germline assignment: CDR1 SQVTM and CDR2 ANQGSEA. Trimming removed 3 bases at V and 10 bases at J, with 11 bases between. The CDR3 loop is CSVEGLDAQYF. The CDR3 nucleotides read TGCAGCGTTGAGGGACTCGACGCGCAGTATTTT.

This clonotype showed up just a few times. The V and J genes are TRBV4-1 and TRBJ2-4; weak D call: TRBD2 (6 bases). The length of the CDR3 is 13 residues. Germline loops: CDR1 MGHRA, CDR2 YSYEKL. V was clipped by 0 bases and J by 13 bases, with 13 bases between them. The CDR3 protein is CASSQDPIAEQYF. The CDR3 DNA reads as TGCGCCAGCAGCCAAGATCCCATAGCGGAGCAGTACTTC.

The gene calls are TRBV18 and TRBJ2-5; D gene ambiguous. There are 14 residues in the CDR3. The ends were cut back, 6 bases at V and 11 bases at J, with 22 bases in the middle. CDR1 and CDR2 from the germline V gene are KGHSH and LQKENI. In DNA form, the CDR3 reads TGTGCCAGCTCGCCCGCGGTCCTGGGGAATGAGCAGTACTTC. Its protein product is CASSPAVLGNEQYF.

The chain combines TRBV6-5 with TRBJ2-5; D gene unclear. V lost 4 bases to trimming and J lost 5 bases, with 20 bases between them. CDR3 length equals 16 residues. Germline V gives CDR1 MNHEY, CDR2 SVGAGI. The CDR3 protein is CASSSRPPGDIETQYF. The CDR3, as DNA: TGTGCCAGCAGTTCTCGCCCCCCCGGCGATATCGAGACCCAGTACTTC.

CDR3 nucleotides: TGTGCCAGCAGTTTAAGTATACAATACCACGAGCAGTACTTC. This sequence encodes CASSLSIQYHEQYF. The gene calls are TRBV27 and TRBJ2-7, with unresolved D. Germline-derived CDR1 and CDR2 are MNHEY and SMNVEV (reference sequence). Trimming pared 2 bases from V and 5 bases from J, leaving 13 bases between. The CDR3 consists of 14 residues.

The rearrangement links TRBV13 to TRBJ1-1; possible D gene TRBD1, 5 bases. The CDR3 totals 15 residues. Germline assignment: CDR1 PRHDT and CDR2 FYEKMQ (reference sequence). V was pared by 5 bases and J by 0 bases, with 13 bases between. The CDR3 loop is CASSDRRKLNTEAFF. The CDR3 DNA reads as TGTGCCAGCAGCGACAGACGGAAATTGAACACTGAAGCTTTCTTT.

This chain uses TRBV12-3 or TRBV12-4 with TRBJ1-1, with 7 bases that match TRBD1. J gave up 4 bases and V 6 bases, and 14 bases lay outside the gene matches. This CDR3 is built from 16 residues. CDR3 region: CASRPYRRGQGTEAFF. CDR3 nucleotide sequence: TGTGCCAGCAGACCTTACAGGAGGGGGCAAGGCACTGAAGCTTTCTTT.

Only a few counts were recorded for this clonotype. V usage is TRBV6-5 and J usage is TRBJ2-2; TRBD2 agrees at 10 bases. The CDR3 contains 16 residues. Germline V gene lookup returns CDR1 MNHEY and CDR2 SVGAGI. The ends lost 2 bases at V and 5 bases at J; junction bases unmatched: 5. For the CDR3, the DNA is TGTGCCAGCAGTTACAAGCCTAGCGGGGGAACCGGGGAGCTGTTTTTT. Protein product: CASSYKPSGGTGELFF.

The chain recombines TRBV4-1 with TRBJ2-3; D gene ambiguous. The length of the CDR3 is 16 residues. Trimming shortened V by 0 bases and J by 4 bases, and 14 bases separated the two germline ends. The V gene's germline CDR1 is MGHRA and CDR2 YSYEKL. The CDR3 loop is CASSQETQDSPDTQYF. The CDR3 region has the DNA TGCGCCAGCAGCCAAGAGACGCAAGACTCCCCAGATACGCAGTATTTT.

This clonotype was picked up a small number of times. The rearrangement joins TRBV5-8 to TRBJ2-4, with D possibly called TRBD1 or TRBD2 (5 bases each). The CDR3 length is 11 residues. V dropped 0 bases and J dropped 13 bases, with 8 bases sitting between them. Looked up from germline, CDR1 is SGHTS and CDR2 is YDEGEE. CDR3 coding DNA: TGTGCCAGCAGCTTGGGGGACCAGCAGTACTTC. The encoded protein is CASSLGDQQYF.